These T cell receptor beta chains were read from a single sample in a study of cytomegalovirus exposure and HLA in healthy donors. The method was immunoSEQ multiplex PCR; TCRdb's version includes in-frame clones alone and lacks a portion of them. The sample includes under 200,000 clones, roughly 96% of them seen just once. The sequenced sample was PBMCs. These receptors were collected from a woman under 30 in good health and CMV-seronegative. The CDR3 runs from the conserved cysteine through the conserved F or W. Fields, in order: clone size, J gene, D gene, V gene, CDR3 DNA, CDR3 protein. D genes are given only for firm matches. For some rows the clone size is stated as once, few or many, or as a class when expanded; others skip it.

abundance: NA; j_gene: TRBJ2-7; d_gene: TRBD1; v_gene: TRBV27; CDR3nt: TGTGCCAGCAGTTTCTCCCCACCGGGACAGTACTCCTACGAGCAGTACTTC; CDR3aa: CASSFSPPGQYSYEQYF
abundance: NA; j_gene: TRBJ1-2; d_gene: NA; v_gene: TRBV9; CDR3nt: TGTGCCAGCAGCGTAGCCACCCACACAGTCAACTATGGCTACACCTTC; CDR3aa: CASSVATHTVNYGYTF
abundance: NA; j_gene: TRBJ2-7; d_gene: TRBD1; v_gene: TRBV7-2; CDR3nt: TGTGCCAGCAGCTTAGGGGTAGGGGGCAGGGGGACCTACGAGCAGTACTTC; CDR3aa: CASSLGVGGRGTYEQYF
abundance: NA; j_gene: TRBJ1-3; d_gene: NA; v_gene: TRBV23-1; CDR3nt: TGCGCCAGCAGTCAATTTCAGGACAGAAGTCTCTCTGGAAACACCATATATTTT; CDR3aa: CASSQFQDRSLSGNTIYF
abundance: NA; j_gene: TRBJ1-2; d_gene: TRBD1; v_gene: TRBV5-4; CDR3nt: TGTGCCAGCAGCGGGGGACAGGGGACTTCACACAAGGGTGGCTACACCTTC; CDR3aa: CASSGGQGTSHKGGYTF
abundance: NA; j_gene: TRBJ2-7; d_gene: TRBD1; v_gene: TRBV6-6; CDR3nt: TGTGCCAGCAATTATGGGACAGGGAGCTCCCGCTACGAGCAGTACTTC; CDR3aa: CASNYGTGSSRYEQYF
abundance: NA; j_gene: TRBJ1-1; d_gene: TRBD1; v_gene: TRBV11-2; CDR3nt: TGTGCCAGCAGAGGGACAGGGGCTGCCGCTTTCTTT; CDR3aa: CASRGTGAAAFF
abundance: NA; j_gene: TRBJ2-3; d_gene: TRBD2; v_gene: TRBV5-1; CDR3nt: TGCGCCAGCAGCTTTACGAGCGGGGGAACAGATACGCAGTATTTT; CDR3aa: CASSFTSGGTDTQYF
abundance: NA; j_gene: TRBJ2-3; d_gene: NA; v_gene: TRBV5-6; CDR3nt: TGTGCCAGCAGCCAGAGGACAGCCAACACAGATACGCAGTATTTT; CDR3aa: CASSQRTANTDTQYF
abundance: NA; j_gene: TRBJ1-2; d_gene: NA; v_gene: TRBV7-9; CDR3nt: TGTGCCAGCAGCTTAGGTGATGTCAGACTCTATGGCTACACCTTC; CDR3aa: CASSLGDVRLYGYTF
abundance: NA; j_gene: TRBJ2-7; d_gene: TRBD1; v_gene: TRBV7-2; CDR3nt: TGTGCCAGCAGCTCACGGACAGGGGGCTACGAGCAGTACTTC; CDR3aa: CASSSRTGGYEQYF
abundance: NA; j_gene: TRBJ2-7; d_gene: TRBD2; v_gene: TRBV4-2; CDR3nt: TGTGCCAGCAGCCTCGGACTAGCCTACTCCTACGAGCAGTACTTC; CDR3aa: CASSLGLAYSYEQYF
abundance: NA; j_gene: TRBJ2-7; d_gene: TRBD2; v_gene: TRBV6-1; CDR3nt: TGTGCCAGCAGTCCTCAGCGGGGGGCCTACGAGCAGTACTTC; CDR3aa: CASSPQRGAYEQYF
abundance: NA; j_gene: TRBJ2-1; d_gene: NA; v_gene: TRBV29-1; CDR3nt: TGCAGCGTTGAAGATACACGGACGGGAGAATACAATGAGCAGTTCTTC; CDR3aa: CSVEDTRTGEYNEQFF
abundance: NA; j_gene: TRBJ2-1; d_gene: TRBD2; v_gene: TRBV7-9; CDR3nt: TGTGCCAGCAGCTCGGGACTAGCGGGGTACAATGAGCAGTTCTTC; CDR3aa: CASSSGLAGYNEQFF
abundance: NA; j_gene: TRBJ2-5; d_gene: NA; v_gene: TRBV5-4; CDR3nt: TGTGCCAGCAGCTCAGGGGTTGAGACCCAGTACTTC; CDR3aa: CASSSGVETQYF
abundance: NA; j_gene: TRBJ2-7; d_gene: NA; v_gene: TRBV25-1; CDR3nt: TGTGCCAGCAGTGAATTTAACACACCCTACGAGCAGTACTTC; CDR3aa: CASSEFNTPYEQYF
abundance: NA; j_gene: TRBJ1-1; d_gene: NA; v_gene: TRBV6-5; CDR3nt: TGTGCCAGCAGGTTAGCGGGGCAGGGGAGCACTGAAGCTTTCTTT; CDR3aa: CASRLAGQGSTEAFF
abundance: NA; j_gene: TRBJ2-3; d_gene: NA; v_gene: TRBV7-2; CDR3nt: TGTGCCAGCAGCTCTGATAGCCCAGATACGCAGTATTTT; CDR3aa: CASSSDSPDTQYF
abundance: NA; j_gene: TRBJ1-4; d_gene: NA; v_gene: TRBV18; CDR3nt: TGTGCCAGCTCACCGGAGGGTGAAAAACTGTTTTTT; CDR3aa: CASSPEGEKLFF
abundance: once; j_gene: TRBJ1-5; d_gene: TRBD1; v_gene: TRBV5-6; CDR3nt: TGTGCCAGCAGTCAAACCGGGACAGGGTCCAATCAGCCCCAGCATTTT; CDR3aa: CASSQTGTGSNQPQHF
abundance: NA; j_gene: TRBJ1-6; d_gene: TRBD1; v_gene: TRBV6-5; CDR3nt: TGTGCCAGCAGCCCGCCTGTACAGGGGGCACCCCTCCACTTT; CDR3aa: CASSPPVQGAPLHF
abundance: NA; j_gene: TRBJ1-1; d_gene: NA; v_gene: TRBV11-2; CDR3nt: TGTGCCAGCAGCTTAGCCCAAACAGGAACTGAAGCTTTCTTT; CDR3aa: CASSLAQTGTEAFF
abundance: NA; j_gene: TRBJ1-2; d_gene: NA; v_gene: TRBV6-5; CDR3nt: TGTGCCAGCAGTTACAATCGGGGGGCAATCTATGGCTACACCTTC; CDR3aa: CASSYNRGAIYGYTF
abundance: NA; j_gene: TRBJ2-2; d_gene: TRBD2; v_gene: TRBV5-1; CDR3nt: TGCGCCAGCAGCATCGGGACTAGTGCCGGGGAGCTGTTTTTT; CDR3aa: CASSIGTSAGELFF
abundance: NA; j_gene: TRBJ1-5; d_gene: TRBD1; v_gene: TRBV7-9; CDR3nt: TGTGCCAGCAGCTTAGTAGGGCAGGGGGCTGGACAGCCCCAGCATTTT; CDR3aa: CASSLVGQGAGQPQHF
abundance: NA; j_gene: TRBJ2-7; d_gene: NA; v_gene: TRBV5-4; CDR3nt: TGTGCCAGCAGCTTGATGCGGGGAGCAGGGCTATACGAGCAGTACTTC; CDR3aa: CASSLMRGAGLYEQYF
abundance: NA; j_gene: TRBJ1-2; d_gene: NA; v_gene: TRBV7-9; CDR3nt: TGTGCCAGCAGCTTCGACTCCACATGGGGCTACACCTTC; CDR3aa: CASSFDSTWGYTF
abundance: NA; j_gene: TRBJ1-1; d_gene: NA; v_gene: TRBV12-5; CDR3nt: TGTGCTAGTGGTTTCATGATTAACTTAGCCAAAACGGGACACGAAAAAGGGGTGTACACTGAAGCTTTCTTT; CDR3aa: CASGFMINLAKTGHEKGVYTEAFF
abundance: NA; j_gene: TRBJ1-1; d_gene: NA; v_gene: TRBV6-1; CDR3nt: TGTGCCAGCAGTCAGGACAGATCGATCACTGAAGCTTTCTTT; CDR3aa: CASSQDRSITEAFF
abundance: NA; j_gene: TRBJ1-2; d_gene: NA; v_gene: TRBV19; CDR3nt: TGTGCCAGTAGTATAGCGGGGGGCGCCGATGGCTACACCTTC; CDR3aa: CASSIAGGADGYTF
abundance: NA; j_gene: TRBJ2-5; d_gene: TRBD1; v_gene: TRBV7-9; CDR3nt: TGTGCCAGCAGCTTAGGTGCGGGACAGGGGACGAAGACCCAGTACTTC; CDR3aa: CASSLGAGQGTKTQYF
abundance: NA; j_gene: TRBJ2-5; d_gene: NA; v_gene: TRBV6-5; CDR3nt: TGTGCCAGCAGTTATTTCGGGGAGACCCAGTACTTC; CDR3aa: CASSYFGETQYF
abundance: NA; j_gene: TRBJ2-7; d_gene: TRBD1; v_gene: TRBV2; CDR3nt: TGTGCCAGCAGAAGGACAGGGGCTAACTACGAGCAGTACTTC; CDR3aa: CASRRTGANYEQYF
abundance: NA; j_gene: TRBJ1-5; d_gene: NA; v_gene: TRBV18; CDR3nt: TGTGCCAGCTCACCTAATCCGCCCCAGCATTTT; CDR3aa: CASSPNPPQHF
abundance: NA; j_gene: TRBJ2-7; d_gene: TRBD1; v_gene: TRBV5-1; CDR3nt: TGCGCCAGCAGCTTGGGATTCGGACAGGGATCCGAGCAGTACTTC; CDR3aa: CASSLGFGQGSEQYF
abundance: NA; j_gene: TRBJ2-3; d_gene: TRBD2; v_gene: TRBV9; CDR3nt: TGTGCCAGCAGCGCCGGGACTAGCGGGGGGGCAGATACGCAGTATTTT; CDR3aa: CASSAGTSGGADTQYF
abundance: NA; j_gene: TRBJ2-1; d_gene: TRBD1; v_gene: TRBV7-8; CDR3nt: TGTGCCAGCAGCTTAGCTTTCGGGGGACAGGGAAGCTCCTACAATGAGCAGTTCTTC; CDR3aa: CASSLAFGGQGSSYNEQFF
abundance: NA; j_gene: TRBJ2-3; d_gene: TRBD2; v_gene: TRBV5-1; CDR3nt: TGCGCCAGCAGAACTTTTCCGGGGGGGCTCACAGATACGCAGTATTTT; CDR3aa: CASRTFPGGLTDTQYF
abundance: NA; j_gene: TRBJ2-2; d_gene: TRBD1; v_gene: TRBV5-4; CDR3nt: TGTGCCAGCAGCTCTGGGTGGGACAGGGGCACCGGGGAGCTGTTTTTT; CDR3aa: CASSSGWDRGTGELFF
abundance: NA; j_gene: TRBJ2-1; d_gene: NA; v_gene: TRBV15; CDR3nt: TGTGCCACCAGCAGAGAGGCAGGTGAGCAGTTCTTC; CDR3aa: CATSREAGEQFF
abundance: NA; j_gene: TRBJ1-2; d_gene: TRBD1; v_gene: TRBV9; CDR3nt: TGTGCCAGCAGCGACCACAGGGGGCCACACTATGGCTACACCTTC; CDR3aa: CASSDHRGPHYGYTF
abundance: NA; j_gene: TRBJ1-6; d_gene: NA; v_gene: TRBV6-5; CDR3nt: TGTGCCAGCAGTTATCGAGATTATTCACCCCTCCACTTT; CDR3aa: CASSYRDYSPLHF
abundance: NA; j_gene: TRBJ1-4; d_gene: NA; v_gene: TRBV11-2; CDR3nt: TGTGCCAGCAGCTTAGTATCTAATGAAAAACTGTTTTTT; CDR3aa: CASSLVSNEKLFF
abundance: once; j_gene: TRBJ1-6; d_gene: NA; v_gene: TRBV9; CDR3nt: TGTGCCAGCAGCCCTACAGATGGTTCACCCCTCCACTTT; CDR3aa: CASSPTDGSPLHF